This TCR beta chain was found in a study of breast tumors, draining lymph nodes, adjacent tissues. This clonotype came up many times. Its antigen remains unknown. Overall study results and limits: Tumor T cell lymph node origin was a supported hypothesis, not proven. Most tumor T cells seemingly derive from lymph node, then expand in tumor.

Germline V gene sequence: CDR1 SGHTA, CDR2 FQGNSA. The CDR3 length is 14 residues. J lost 9 bases, V lost 7 bases, and 12 bases had no gene match. The lymph nodes were axillary draining lymph nodes from breast cancer patients. TCRdb redid the calling of the multiplex PCR reads with MiXCR, one entry per CDR3 protein. Here the sample spans around 120,000 distinct CDR3 sequences, around 20% being singletons. Material: axillary lymph node tissue. This chain uses TRBV7-2 with TRBJ2-5; the match to TRBD1 covers 9 bases. The TCR originated in a female donor with breast cancer. Some clones in this sample may be carry-over from other donors' samples. CDR3 sequence (DNA): TGTGCCAGCACCTTGACAGGGGGGGCGGGGGCCCAGTACTTC. This encodes CASTLTGGAGAQYF.